This T cell receptor beta chain was sequenced in a study of blood T cell repertoires in COVID-19. Looking at the study overall: Italy, Spain and the United States were the sources of the convalescent and acute COVID-19 samples. The analysed material was cDNA or gDNA that came from T cells, B-cell-depleted T cells, or PBMCs.

Trimming at V came to 2 bases and at J to 1 base, leaving 3 bases not matched to a gene. The CDR3 is 15 amino acids. CDR1 is SGDLS and CDR2 is YYNGEE in the germline V gene. Under the authors' procedure: Reference gene primer amplification yielded estimated nucleated cell counts. Produced via immunoSEQ multiplex PCR; TCRdb's table is partial and in-frame only. From that table come the V and J calls and clone size; the DNA was used to work out D and trimming. The top ten hold more than 10% of the sample, which has about 100,000 clones, 85% to 90% seen once. The chain couples TRBV9 to TRBJ1-5; 7 bases are a match to TRBD1. Input material: peripheral blood. The receptor comes from a human donor in a cohort sampled during active COVID-19. The CDR3 nucleotides read TGTGCCAGCAGCGTGCGACAGGGCAGCAATCAGCCCCAGCATTTT. Protein: CASSVRQGSNQPQHF.